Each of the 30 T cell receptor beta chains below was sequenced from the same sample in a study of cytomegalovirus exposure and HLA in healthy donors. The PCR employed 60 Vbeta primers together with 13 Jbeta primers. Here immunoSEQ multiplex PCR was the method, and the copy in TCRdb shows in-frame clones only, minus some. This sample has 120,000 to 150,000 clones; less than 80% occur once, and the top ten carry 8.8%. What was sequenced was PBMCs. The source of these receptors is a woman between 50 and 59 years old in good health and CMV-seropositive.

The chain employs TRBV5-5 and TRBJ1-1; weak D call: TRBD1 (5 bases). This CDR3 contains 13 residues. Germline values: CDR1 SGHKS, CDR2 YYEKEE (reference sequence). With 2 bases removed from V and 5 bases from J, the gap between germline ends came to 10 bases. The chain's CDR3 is CASSFGGGTEAFF. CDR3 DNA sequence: TGTGCCAGCAGCTTCGGGGGTGGTACTGAAGCTTTCTTT.

CDR3 sequence reads: CASSPAGDGYTF. CDR3 nucleotides: TGTGCCAGCTCACCAGCAGGGGATGGCTACACCTTC. The chain employs TRBV18 and TRBJ1-2, with a weak D call TRBD1 (6 bases). The CDR3 runs to 12 residues. V was trimmed by 2 bases and J by 6 bases, leaving 7 bases between them. Germline V gene lookup returns CDR1 KGHSH and CDR2 LQKENI.

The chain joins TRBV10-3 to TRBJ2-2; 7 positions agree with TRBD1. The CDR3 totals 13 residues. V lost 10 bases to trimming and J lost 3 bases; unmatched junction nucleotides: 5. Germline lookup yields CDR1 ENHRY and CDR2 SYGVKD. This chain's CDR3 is CASTGQYTGELFF. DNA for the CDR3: TGTGCCAGCACGGGACAGTACACCGGGGAGCTGTTTTTT.

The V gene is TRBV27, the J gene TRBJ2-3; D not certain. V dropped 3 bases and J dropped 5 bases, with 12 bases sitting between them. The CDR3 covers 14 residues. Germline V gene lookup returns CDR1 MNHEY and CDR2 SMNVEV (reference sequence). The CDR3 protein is CASSFRRFGDTQYF. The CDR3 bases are TGTGCCAGCAGTTTCCGCCGGTTCGGAGATACGCAGTATTTT.

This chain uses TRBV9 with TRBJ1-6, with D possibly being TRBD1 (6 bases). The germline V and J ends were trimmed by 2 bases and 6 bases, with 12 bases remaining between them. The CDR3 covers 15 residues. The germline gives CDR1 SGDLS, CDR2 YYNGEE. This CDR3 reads CASSVGGLVNSPLHF. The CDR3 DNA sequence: TGTGCCAGCAGCGTGGGGGGGCTCGTTAATTCACCCCTCCACTTT.

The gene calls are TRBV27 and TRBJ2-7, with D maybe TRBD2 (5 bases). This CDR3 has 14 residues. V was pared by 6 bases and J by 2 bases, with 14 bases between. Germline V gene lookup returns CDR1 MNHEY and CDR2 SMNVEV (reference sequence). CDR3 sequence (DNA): TGTGCCAGCAGCTTCCGAGGGATAACCTACGAGCAGTACTTC. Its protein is CASSFRGITYEQYF.

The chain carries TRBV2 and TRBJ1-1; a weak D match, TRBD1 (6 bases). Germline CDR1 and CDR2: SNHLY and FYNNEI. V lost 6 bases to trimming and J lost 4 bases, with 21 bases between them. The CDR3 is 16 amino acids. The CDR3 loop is CASRGQASPLGTEAFF. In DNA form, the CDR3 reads TGTGCCAGCAGGGGACAAGCGTCACCCTTGGGCACTGAAGCTTTCTTT.

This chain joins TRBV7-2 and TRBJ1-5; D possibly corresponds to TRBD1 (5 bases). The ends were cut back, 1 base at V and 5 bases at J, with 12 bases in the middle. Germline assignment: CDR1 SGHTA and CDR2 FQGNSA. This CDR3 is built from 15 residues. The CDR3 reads CASSLDQGVHQPQHF. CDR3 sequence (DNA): TGTGCCAGCAGCTTAGATCAGGGTGTACATCAGCCCCAGCATTTT.

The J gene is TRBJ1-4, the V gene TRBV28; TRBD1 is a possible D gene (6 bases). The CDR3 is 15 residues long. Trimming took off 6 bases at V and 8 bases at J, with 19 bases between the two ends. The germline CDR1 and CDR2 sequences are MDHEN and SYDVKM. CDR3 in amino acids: CASSLLQGSAEKLFF. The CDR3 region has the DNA TGTGCCAGCAGCCTCCTACAGGGTTCGGCGGAAAAACTGTTTTTT.

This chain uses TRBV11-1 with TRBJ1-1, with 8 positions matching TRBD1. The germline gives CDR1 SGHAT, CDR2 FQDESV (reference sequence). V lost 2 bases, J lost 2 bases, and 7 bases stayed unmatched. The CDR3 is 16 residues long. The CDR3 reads CASSLRTGRYNTEAFF. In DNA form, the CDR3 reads TGTGCCAGCAGCTTACGGACAGGGCGTTACAACACTGAAGCTTTCTTT. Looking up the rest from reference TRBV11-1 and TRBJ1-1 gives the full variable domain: EAEVAQSPRYKITEKSQAVAFWCDPISGHATLYWYRQILGQGPELLVQFQDESVVDDSQLPKDRFSAERLKGVDSTLKIQPAELGDSAMYLCASSLRTGRYNTEAFFGQGTRLTVV.

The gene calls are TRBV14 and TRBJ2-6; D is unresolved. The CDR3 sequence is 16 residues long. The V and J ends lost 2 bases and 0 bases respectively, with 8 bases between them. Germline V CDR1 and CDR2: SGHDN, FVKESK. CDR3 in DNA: TGTGCCAGCAGCCAAATCCTTAGCTCTGGGGCCAACGTCCTGACTTTC. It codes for CASSQILSSGANVLTF.

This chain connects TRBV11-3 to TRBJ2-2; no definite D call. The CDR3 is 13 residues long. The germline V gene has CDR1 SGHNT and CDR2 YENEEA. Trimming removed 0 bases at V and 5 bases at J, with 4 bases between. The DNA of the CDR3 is TGTGCCAGCAGCTTAGACGTGACCGGGGAGCTGTTTTTT. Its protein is CASSLDVTGELFF.

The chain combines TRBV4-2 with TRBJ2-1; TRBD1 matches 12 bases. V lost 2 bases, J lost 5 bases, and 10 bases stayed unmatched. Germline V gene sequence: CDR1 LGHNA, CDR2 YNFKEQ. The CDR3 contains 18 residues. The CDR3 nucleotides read TGTGCCAGCAGCCAAAAGGGGGGCCGGGACAGGGGGCACAATGAGCAGTTCTTC. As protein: CASSQKGGRDRGHNEQFF.

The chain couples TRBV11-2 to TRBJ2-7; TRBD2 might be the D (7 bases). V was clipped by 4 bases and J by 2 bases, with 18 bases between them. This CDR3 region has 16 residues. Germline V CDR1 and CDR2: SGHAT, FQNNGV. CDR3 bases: TGTGCCAGCAGCTCGCCCCGGGCGGGGGCCGCCTACGAGCAGTACTTC. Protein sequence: CASSSPRAGAAYEQYF.

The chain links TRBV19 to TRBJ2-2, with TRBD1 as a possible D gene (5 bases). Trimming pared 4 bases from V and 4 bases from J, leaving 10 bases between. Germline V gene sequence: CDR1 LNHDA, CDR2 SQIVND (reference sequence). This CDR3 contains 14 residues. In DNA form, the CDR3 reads TGTGCCAGTAGTAAGGGGCTCGGCACCGGGGAGCTGTTTTTT. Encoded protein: CASSKGLGTGELFF.

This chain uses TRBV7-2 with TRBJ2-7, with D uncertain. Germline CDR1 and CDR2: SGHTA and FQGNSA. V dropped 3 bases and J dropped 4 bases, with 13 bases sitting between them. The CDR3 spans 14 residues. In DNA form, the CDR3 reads TGTGCCAGCAGCTTGGCCGAGGCAGAGTACGAGCAGTACTTC. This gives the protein CASSLAEAEYEQYF.

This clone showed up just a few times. CDR3 residues: CASSGLYGGQQETQYF. CDR3 DNA: TGTGCCAGCAGTGGGCTGTACGGGGGACAGCAAGAGACCCAGTACTTC. The V and J genes are TRBV6-1 and TRBJ2-5, with a possible D match to TRBD1 (7 bases). V lost 4 bases to trimming and J lost 2 bases, with 17 bases between them. CDR3 length: 16 amino acids. Germline CDR1 and CDR2: MNHNS and SASEGT.

The CDR3: CASSPREDRARYF. CDR3 coding DNA: TGTGCCAGCAGCCCGCGGGAGGACCGCGCAAGGTACTTC. This chain connects TRBV7-9 to TRBJ2-7; 8 positions match TRBD2. This CDR3 has 13 amino acids. V lost 5 bases and J lost 12; bases outside the gene matches: 12. Germline lookup yields CDR1 SEHNR and CDR2 FQNEAQ (reference sequence).

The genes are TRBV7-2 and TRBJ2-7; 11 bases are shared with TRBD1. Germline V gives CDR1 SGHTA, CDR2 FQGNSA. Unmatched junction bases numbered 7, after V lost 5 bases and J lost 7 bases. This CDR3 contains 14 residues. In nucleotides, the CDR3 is TGTGCCAGCAGCGACGGGGGGACAGGGGGGGAGCAGTACTTC. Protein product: CASSDGGTGGEQYF.

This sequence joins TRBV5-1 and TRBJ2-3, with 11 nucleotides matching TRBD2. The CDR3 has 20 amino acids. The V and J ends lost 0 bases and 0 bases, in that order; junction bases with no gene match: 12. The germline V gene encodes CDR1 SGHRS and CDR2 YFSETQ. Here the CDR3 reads CASSLDPILTSGGSTDTQYF. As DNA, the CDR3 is TGCGCCAGCAGCTTGGACCCCATCCTTACTAGCGGGGGAAGCACAGATACGCAGTATTTT.

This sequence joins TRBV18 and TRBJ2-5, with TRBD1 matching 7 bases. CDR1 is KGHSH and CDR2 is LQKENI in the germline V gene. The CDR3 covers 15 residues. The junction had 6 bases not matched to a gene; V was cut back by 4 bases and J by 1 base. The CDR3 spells CASSRAWTGQETQYF. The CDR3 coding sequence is TGTGCCAGCTCACGGGCCTGGACAGGCCAAGAGACCCAGTACTTC. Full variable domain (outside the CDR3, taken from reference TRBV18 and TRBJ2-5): NAGVMQNPRHLVRRRGQEARLRCSPMKGHSHVYWYRQLPEEGLKFMVYLQKENIIDESGMPKERFSAEFPKEGPSILRIQQVVRGDSAAYFCASSRAWTGQETQYFGPGTRLLVL.

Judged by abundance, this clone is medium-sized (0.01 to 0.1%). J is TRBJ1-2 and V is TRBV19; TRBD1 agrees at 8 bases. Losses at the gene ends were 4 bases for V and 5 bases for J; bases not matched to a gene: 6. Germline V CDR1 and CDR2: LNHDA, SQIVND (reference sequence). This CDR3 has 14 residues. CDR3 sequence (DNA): TGTGCCAGTAGTAATCAGGGGGCCCGTTATGGCTACACCTTC. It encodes CASSNQGARYGYTF.

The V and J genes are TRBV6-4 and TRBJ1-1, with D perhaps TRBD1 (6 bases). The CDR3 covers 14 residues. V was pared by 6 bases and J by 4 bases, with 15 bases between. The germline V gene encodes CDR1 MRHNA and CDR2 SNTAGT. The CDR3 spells CASSYDRRSTEAFF. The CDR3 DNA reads TGTGCCAGCAGCTACGACAGGAGAAGCACTGAAGCTTTCTTT.

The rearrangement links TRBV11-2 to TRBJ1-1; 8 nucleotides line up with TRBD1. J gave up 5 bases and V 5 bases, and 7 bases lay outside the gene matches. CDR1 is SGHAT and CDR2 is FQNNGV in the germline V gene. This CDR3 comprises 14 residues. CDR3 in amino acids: CASSAFRGRTEAFF. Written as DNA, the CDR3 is TGTGCCAGCAGCGCTTTCAGGGGGCGAACTGAAGCTTTCTTT.

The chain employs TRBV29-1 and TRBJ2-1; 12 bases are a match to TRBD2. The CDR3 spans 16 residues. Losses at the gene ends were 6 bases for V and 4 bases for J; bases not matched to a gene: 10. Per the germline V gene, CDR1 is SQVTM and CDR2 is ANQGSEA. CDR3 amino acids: CSVESLLAGGYNEQFF. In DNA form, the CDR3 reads TGCAGCGTGGAATCCTTACTAGCGGGGGGTTACAATGAGCAGTTCTTC.

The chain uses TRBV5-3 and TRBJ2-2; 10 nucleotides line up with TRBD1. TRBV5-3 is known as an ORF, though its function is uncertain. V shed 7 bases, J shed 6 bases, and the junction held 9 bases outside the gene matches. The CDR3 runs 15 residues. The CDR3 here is CARHKGQGNPGELFF. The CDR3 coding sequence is TGTGCCAGACATAAGGGACAGGGGAATCCCGGGGAGCTGTTTTTT.

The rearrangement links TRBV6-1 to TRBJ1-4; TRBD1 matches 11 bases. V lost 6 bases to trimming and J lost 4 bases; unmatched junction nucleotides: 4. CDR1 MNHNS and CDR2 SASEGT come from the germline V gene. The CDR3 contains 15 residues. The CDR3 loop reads CASRVGTGGNEKLFF. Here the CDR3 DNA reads TGTGCCAGCAGGGTTGGGACAGGGGGTAATGAAAAACTGTTTTTT.

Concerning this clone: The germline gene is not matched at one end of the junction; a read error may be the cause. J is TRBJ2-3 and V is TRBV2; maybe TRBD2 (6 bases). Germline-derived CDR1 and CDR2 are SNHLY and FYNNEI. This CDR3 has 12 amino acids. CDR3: CASRERAPRRDF. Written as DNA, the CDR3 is TGTGCCAGCAGGGAGAGGGCGCCCCGGAGGGATTTT.

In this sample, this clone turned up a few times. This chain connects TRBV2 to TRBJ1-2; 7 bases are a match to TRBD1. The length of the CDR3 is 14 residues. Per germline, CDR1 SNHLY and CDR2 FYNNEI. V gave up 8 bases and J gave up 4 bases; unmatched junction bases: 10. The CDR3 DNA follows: TGTGCCAGCTCGACTCAGGGGGGCCCCTATGGCTACACCTTC. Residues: CASSTQGGPYGYTF.

CDR3 in DNA: TGTGCCAGCAGCCCTACTAGCGGGGGGACCGGGGAGCTGTTTTTT. It specifies CASSPTSGGTGELFF. The chain combines TRBV6-5 with TRBJ2-2, with 12 positions matching TRBD2. CDR3 size: 15 residues. CDR1 and CDR2 from the germline V gene are MNHEY and SVGAGI. After removal of 6 bases from V and 5 bases from J, the junction contained 4 bases not matched to a gene.